The rows below give T cell receptor beta chains drawn from one sample of a study of blood T cell repertoires in COVID-19. The protocol was immunoSEQ multiplex PCR, while the TCRdb copy is restricted to in-frame clones and leaves out a portion. The sample contains 340,000 or so clones, 80% to 90% of which appear only once. Material for sequencing was PBMCs or T cells enriched from blood (not recorded which). These receptors originate from a woman aged 40 to 49 with acute COVID-19. CDR3s include the opening cysteine and the closing phenylalanine or tryptophan. The D gene is left open where the match is weak. The size field is filled for only some rows; it gives once, few, many or a size class.

clone size	J gene	D gene	V gene	CDR3 protein	CDR3 DNA
.	TRBJ2-7	.	TRBV24-1	CATSDIQEQYF	TGTGCCACCAGTGATATCCAGGAGCAGTACTTC
.	TRBJ2-3	.	TRBV18	CASSPSDFPPQYF	TGTGCCAGCTCACCCTCGGACTTCCCCCCCCAGTATTTT
once	TRBJ2-3	.	TRBV28	CASSRAGRRGTDTQYF	TGTGCCAGCAGTAGGGCGGGGAGGCGGGGCACAGATACGCAGTATTTT
.	TRBJ2-3	.	TRBV19	CASSSLTSTDTQYF	TGTGCCAGTAGTTCATTAACTAGCACAGATACGCAGTATTTT
.	TRBJ2-1	TRBD1	TRBV7-9	CASSSETGSSYNEQFF	TGTGCCAGCAGCTCGGAGACAGGGAGCTCCTACAATGAGCAGTTCTTC
.	TRBJ1-5	.	TRBV5-6	CASSRRGEGQPQHF	TGTGCCAGCAGCCGACGGGGAGAAGGTCAGCCCCAGCATTTT
.	TRBJ1-3	TRBD1	TRBV6-6	CASSTTGYPGNTIYF	TGTGCCAGCAGCACGACAGGGTATCCTGGAAACACCATATATTTT
.	TRBJ2-7	TRBD2	TRBV6-5	CASNILAGAYEQYF	TGTGCCAGCAATATACTAGCGGGAGCCTACGAGCAGTACTTC
few	TRBJ1-1	TRBD1	TRBV7-6	CASSLEALRRGTGFSEAFF	TGTGCCAGCAGCTTAGAGGCTTTGCGTCGGGGGACAGGTTTTTCTGAAGCTTTCTTT
once	TRBJ2-7	TRBD1	TRBV28	CASSKGQRWLF	TGTGCCAGCAGCAAGGGACAGAGGTGGCTCTTC
.	TRBJ2-5	TRBD2	TRBV15	CATSRAKTSGRTETQYF	TGTGCCACCAGCAGAGCTAAGACTAGCGGGAGAACAGAGACCCAGTACTTC
.	TRBJ1-6	.	TRBV27	CASSLMAPNNSPLHF	TGTGCCAGCAGTTTAATGGCACCCAATAATTCACCCCTCCACTTT
once	TRBJ2-3	.	TRBV5-1	CASSSTGQSSTDTQYF	TGCGCCAGCAGCTCCACCGGACAGTCTAGCACAGATACGCAGTATTTT
.	TRBJ1-3	TRBD1	TRBV15	CATSRAGQESFSGNTIYF	TGTGCCACCAGCAGGGCTGGACAGGAAAGTTTCTCTGGAAACACCATATATTTT
.	TRBJ1-2	.	TRBV3-1/TRBV3-2	CASSQDLWDLEEPGYTF	TGTGCCAGCAGCCAAGATTTATGGGATCTGGAGGAACCTGGCTACACCTTC
.	TRBJ1-1	.	TRBV5-4	CASSLGLGTEAFF	TGTGCCAGCAGCTTGGGCCTCGGGACTGAAGCTTTCTTT
few	TRBJ1-1	.	TRBV5-5	CASSQMSNTEAFF	TGTGCCAGCAGCCAAATGAGTAACACTGAAGCTTTCTTT
.	TRBJ2-3	.	TRBV14	CASSVKDTQYF	TGTGCCAGCAGCGTAAAAGATACGCAGTATTTT
once	TRBJ2-2	TRBD1	TRBV10-3	CAISELGTGGTGELFF	TGTGCCATCAGTGAGTTAGGGACAGGGGGCACCGGGGAGCTGTTTTTT
.	TRBJ1-2	TRBD1	TRBV2	CASSRDRFVNGYTF	TGTGCCAGCAGCCGGGACAGGTTTGTCAATGGCTACACCTTC
.	TRBJ1-1	TRBD1	TRBV7-2	CASSPGGTGGTEAFF	TGTGCCAGCAGCCCCGGCGGGACAGGGGGCACTGAAGCTTTCTTT
.	TRBJ2-5	.	TRBV4-3	CASSQDPQKETQYF	TGCGCCAGCAGCCAAGATCCCCAAAAAGAGACCCAGTACTTC
.	TRBJ2-7	.	TRBV7-6	CASSLSPVLFYEQYF	TGTGCCAGCAGCTTATCGCCAGTTTTATTCTACGAGCAGTACTTC
.	TRBJ2-3	.	TRBV4-2	CASSQVLAKGTDTQYF	TGTGCCAGCAGCCAAGTACTAGCTAAAGGCACAGATACGCAGTATTTT
.	TRBJ2-3	TRBD1	TRBV7-9	CASSFTGQGTDTQYF	TGTGCCAGCAGCTTCACAGGACAGGGGACAGATACGCAGTATTTT
.	TRBJ1-3	TRBD1	TRBV19	CASSSTGVYGNTIYF	TGTGCCAGTTCCTCTACAGGGGTCTATGGAAACACCATATATTTT
once	TRBJ1-2	.	TRBV5-6	CASSLSAGSGYTF	TGTGCCAGCAGCTTGTCTGCAGGCAGCGGCTACACCTTC
.	TRBJ2-7	TRBD1	TRBV4-3	CASSQGLQGASEQYF	TGCGCCAGCAGCCAAGGTCTTCAGGGGGCGAGTGAGCAGTACTTC
.	TRBJ2-1	TRBD2	TRBV9	CASSVATSGSKEQFF	TGTGCCAGCAGCGTAGCCACTAGCGGGAGTAAAGAGCAGTTCTTC
once	TRBJ1-4	TRBD1	TRBV9	CASSKDRINEKLFF	TGTGCCAGCAGCAAGGACAGGATTAATGAAAAACTGTTTTTT
few	TRBJ1-6	TRBD1	TRBV28	CASSSGTGGSPLHF	TGTGCCAGCAGCTCCGGGACAGGGGGTTCACCCCTCCACTTT
.	TRBJ1-1	.	TRBV18	CASSPPLGGATEAFF	TGTGCCAGCTCACCCCCTCTAGGGGGGGCCACTGAAGCTTTCTTT
.	TRBJ1-2	.	TRBV6-2/TRBV6-3	CASSKHAGSDGYTF	TGTGCCAGCAGTAAACACGCAGGGTCTGATGGCTACACCTTC
.	TRBJ2-6	.	TRBV11-2	CASSLDLRGGVGANVLTF	TGTGCCAGCAGCTTAGATCTAAGAGGAGGGGTAGGGGCCAACGTCCTGACTTTC
.	TRBJ2-2	.	TRBV14	CASSQDLSAGELFF	TGTGCCAGCAGCCAAGATTTGTCCGCCGGGGAGCTGTTTTTT
.	TRBJ2-3	.	TRBV2	CASTPRDTQYF	TGTGCCAGCACCCCTCGAGATACGCAGTATTTT
.	TRBJ2-1	.	TRBV10-3	CAISGGVRGDAYNEQFF	TGTGCCATCAGTGGAGGAGTCAGGGGGGATGCCTACAATGAGCAGTTCTTC
.	TRBJ1-3	.	TRBV5-6	CASSLDIGLSPRTGNTIYF	TGTGCCAGCAGCTTGGACATCGGACTCTCTCCCCGGACCGGAAACACCATATATTTT
.	TRBJ2-5	.	TRBV10-3	CAISASGAETQYF	TGTGCCATCAGTGCTTCGGGTGCCGAGACCCAGTACTTC
once	TRBJ2-1	.	TRBV5-4	CASSLDQGYHNEQFF	TGTGCCAGCAGCTTGGATCAGGGCTACCACAATGAGCAGTTCTTC